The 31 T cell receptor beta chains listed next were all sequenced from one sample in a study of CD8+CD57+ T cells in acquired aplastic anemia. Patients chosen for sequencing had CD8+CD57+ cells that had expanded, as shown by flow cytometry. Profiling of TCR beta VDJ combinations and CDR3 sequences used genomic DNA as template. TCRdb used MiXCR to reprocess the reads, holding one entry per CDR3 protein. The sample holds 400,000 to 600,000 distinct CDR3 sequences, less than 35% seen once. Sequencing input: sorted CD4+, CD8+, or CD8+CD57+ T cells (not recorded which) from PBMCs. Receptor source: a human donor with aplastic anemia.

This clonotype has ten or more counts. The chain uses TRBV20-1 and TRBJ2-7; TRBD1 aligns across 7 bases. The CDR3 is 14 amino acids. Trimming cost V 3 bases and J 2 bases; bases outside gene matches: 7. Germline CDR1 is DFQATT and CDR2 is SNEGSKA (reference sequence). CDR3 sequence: CSASETGLTYEQYF. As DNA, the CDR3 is TGCAGTGCTAGCGAGACAGGGCTTACCTACGAGCAGTACTTC.

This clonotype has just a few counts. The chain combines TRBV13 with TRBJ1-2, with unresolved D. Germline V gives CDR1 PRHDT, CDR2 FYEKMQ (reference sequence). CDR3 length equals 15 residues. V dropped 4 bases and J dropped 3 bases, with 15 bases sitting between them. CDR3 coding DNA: TGTGCCAGCAGCTGGTCAGACAATCAAGACTATGGCTACACCTTC. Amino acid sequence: CASSWSDNQDYGYTF.

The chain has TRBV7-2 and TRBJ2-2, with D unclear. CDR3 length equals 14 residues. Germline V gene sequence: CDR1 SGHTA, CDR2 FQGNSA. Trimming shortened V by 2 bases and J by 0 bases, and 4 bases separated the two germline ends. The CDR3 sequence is CASSLIANTGELFF. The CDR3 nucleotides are TGTGCCAGCAGCTTAATTGCGAACACCGGGGAGCTGTTTTTT.

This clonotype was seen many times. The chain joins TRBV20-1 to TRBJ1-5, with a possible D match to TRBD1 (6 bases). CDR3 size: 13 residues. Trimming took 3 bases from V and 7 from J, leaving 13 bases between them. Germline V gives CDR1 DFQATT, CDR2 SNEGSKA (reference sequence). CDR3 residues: CSASSGGGQPQHF. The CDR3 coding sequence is TGCAGTGCTAGTTCCGGGGGCGGACAGCCCCAGCATTTT.

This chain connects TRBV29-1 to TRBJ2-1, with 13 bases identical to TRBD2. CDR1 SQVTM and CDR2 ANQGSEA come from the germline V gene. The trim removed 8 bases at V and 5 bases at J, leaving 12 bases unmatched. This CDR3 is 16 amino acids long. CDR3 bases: TGCAGCTTACGGACTAGCGGGAGAGCTAAGAACAATGAGCAGTTCTTC. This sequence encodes CSLRTSGRAKNNEQFF.

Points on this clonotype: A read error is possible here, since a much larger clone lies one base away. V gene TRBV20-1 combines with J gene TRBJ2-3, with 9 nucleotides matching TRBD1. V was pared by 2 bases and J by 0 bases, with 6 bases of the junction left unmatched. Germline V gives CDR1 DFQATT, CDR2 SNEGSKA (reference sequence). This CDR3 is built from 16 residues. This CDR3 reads CSARRTGQGSTDTQYF. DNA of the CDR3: TGCAGTGCTAGACGTACCGGACAGGGGAGCACAGATACGCAGTATTTT.

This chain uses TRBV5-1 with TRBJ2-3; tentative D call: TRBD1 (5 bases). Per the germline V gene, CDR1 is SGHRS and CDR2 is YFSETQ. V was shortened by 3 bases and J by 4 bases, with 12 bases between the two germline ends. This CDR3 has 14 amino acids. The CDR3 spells CASSSLGVADTQYF. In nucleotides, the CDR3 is TGCGCCAGCAGCTCCCTAGGGGTTGCAGATACGCAGTATTTT.

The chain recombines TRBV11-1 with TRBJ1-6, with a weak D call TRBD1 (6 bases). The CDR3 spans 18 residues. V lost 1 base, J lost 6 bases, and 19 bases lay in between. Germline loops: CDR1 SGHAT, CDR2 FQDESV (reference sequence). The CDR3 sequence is CASSLETRDKEGNSPLHF. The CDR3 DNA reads TGTGCCAGCAGCTTAGAGACCCGGGACAAAGAAGGTAATTCACCCCTCCACTTT.

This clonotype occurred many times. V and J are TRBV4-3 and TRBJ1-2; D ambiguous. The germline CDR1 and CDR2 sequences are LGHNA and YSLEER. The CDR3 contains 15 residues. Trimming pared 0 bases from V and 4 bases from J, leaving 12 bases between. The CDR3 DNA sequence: TGCGCCAGCAGCCAAGAGGTCGAGATGGGCTATGGCTACACCTTC. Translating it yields CASSQEVEMGYGYTF.

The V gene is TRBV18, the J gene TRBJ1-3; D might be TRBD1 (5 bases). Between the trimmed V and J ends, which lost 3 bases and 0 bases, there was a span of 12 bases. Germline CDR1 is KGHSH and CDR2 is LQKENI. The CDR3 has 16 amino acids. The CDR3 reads CASSPKDKSSGNTIYF. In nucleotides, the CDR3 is TGTGCCAGCTCACCGAAGGACAAGAGCTCTGGAAACACCATATATTTT.

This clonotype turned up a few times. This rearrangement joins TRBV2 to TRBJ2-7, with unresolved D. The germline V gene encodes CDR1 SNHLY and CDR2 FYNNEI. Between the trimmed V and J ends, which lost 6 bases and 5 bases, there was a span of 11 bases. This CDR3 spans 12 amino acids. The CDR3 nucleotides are TGTGCCAGCAGGGTGACTCTCAACGAGCAGTACTTC. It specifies CASRVTLNEQYF.

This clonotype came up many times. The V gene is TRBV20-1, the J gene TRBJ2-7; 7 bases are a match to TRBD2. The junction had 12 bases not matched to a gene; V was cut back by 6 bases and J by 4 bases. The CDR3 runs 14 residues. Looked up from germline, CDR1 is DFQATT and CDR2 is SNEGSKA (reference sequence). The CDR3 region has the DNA TGCAGTGCCCCGGGGAGCGGGAACATTTACGAGCAGTACTTC. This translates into CSAPGSGNIYEQYF.

CDR3 sequence: CASSSGQGAKVPGNTIYF. In DNA, the CDR3 is TGTGCCAGCAGTTCGGGACAGGGGGCGAAGGTACCCGGAAACACCATATATTTT. The gene calls are TRBV11-1 and TRBJ1-3; TRBD1 matches 12 bases. The CDR3 sequence is 18 residues long. CDR1 and CDR2 from the germline V gene are SGHAT and FQDESV (reference sequence). Germline trimming cut 6 bases from V and 4 bases from J; bases unmatched to any gene: 13.

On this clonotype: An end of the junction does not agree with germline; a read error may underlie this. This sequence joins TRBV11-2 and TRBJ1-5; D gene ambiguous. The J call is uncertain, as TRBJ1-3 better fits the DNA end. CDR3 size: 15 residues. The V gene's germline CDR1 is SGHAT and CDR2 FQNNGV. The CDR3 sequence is CASSLEPDSGNAIYF. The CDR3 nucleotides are TGTGCCAGCAGCTTAGAACCGGACTCTGGAAACGCCATATATTTT.

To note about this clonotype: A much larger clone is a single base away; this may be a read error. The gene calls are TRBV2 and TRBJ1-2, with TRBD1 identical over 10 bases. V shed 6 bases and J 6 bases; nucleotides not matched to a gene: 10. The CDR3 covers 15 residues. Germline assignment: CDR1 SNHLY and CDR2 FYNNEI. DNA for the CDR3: TGTGCCAGCAGCGTAGCTGAGACAGGGGGCCATGGCTACACCTTC. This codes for CASSVAETGGHGYTF.

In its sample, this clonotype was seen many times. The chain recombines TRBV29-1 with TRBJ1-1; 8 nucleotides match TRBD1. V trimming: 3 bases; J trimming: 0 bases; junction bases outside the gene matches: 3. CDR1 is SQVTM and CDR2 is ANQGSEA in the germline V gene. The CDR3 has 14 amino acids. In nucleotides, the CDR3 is TGCAGCGTTGAGAGGACAGGGTTGAACACTGAAGCTTTCTTT. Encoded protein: CSVERTGLNTEAFF.

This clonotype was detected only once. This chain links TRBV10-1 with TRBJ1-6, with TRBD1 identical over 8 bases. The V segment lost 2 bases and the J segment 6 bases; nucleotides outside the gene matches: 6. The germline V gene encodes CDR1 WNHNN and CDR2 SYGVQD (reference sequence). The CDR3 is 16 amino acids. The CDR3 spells CASSETRQGSNSPLHF. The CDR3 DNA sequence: TGCGCCAGCAGTGAGACCCGACAGGGGAGTAATTCACCCCTCCACTTT.

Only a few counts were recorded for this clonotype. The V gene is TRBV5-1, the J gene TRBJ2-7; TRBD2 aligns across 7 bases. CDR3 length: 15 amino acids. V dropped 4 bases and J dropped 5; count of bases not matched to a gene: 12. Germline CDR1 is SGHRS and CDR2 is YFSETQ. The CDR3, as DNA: TGCGCCAGCAGCGGGGGAAGCGGGATAATTGACGAGCAGTACTTC. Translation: CASSGGSGIIDEQYF. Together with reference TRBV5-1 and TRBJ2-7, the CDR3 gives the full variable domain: KAGVTQTPRYLIKTRGQQVTLSCSPISGHRSVSWYQQTPGQGLQFLFEYFSETQRNKGNFPGRFSGRQFSNSRSEMNVSTLELGDSALYLCASSGGSGIIDEQYFGPGTRLTVT.

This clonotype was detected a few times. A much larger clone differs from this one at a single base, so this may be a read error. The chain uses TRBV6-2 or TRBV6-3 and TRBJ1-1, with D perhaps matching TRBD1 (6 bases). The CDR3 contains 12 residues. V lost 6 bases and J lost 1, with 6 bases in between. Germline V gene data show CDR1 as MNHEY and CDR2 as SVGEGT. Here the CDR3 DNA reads TGTGCCAGCAGGGACAGGAACACTGAAGCTTTCTTT. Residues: CASRDRNTEAFF.

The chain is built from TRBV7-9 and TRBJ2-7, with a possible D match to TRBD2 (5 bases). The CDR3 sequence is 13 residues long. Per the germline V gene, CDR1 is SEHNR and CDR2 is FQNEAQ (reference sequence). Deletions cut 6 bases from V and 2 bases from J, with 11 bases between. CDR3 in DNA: TGTGCCAGCAGTTTGCGGGTCACCTACGAGCAGTACTTC. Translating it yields CASSLRVTYEQYF.

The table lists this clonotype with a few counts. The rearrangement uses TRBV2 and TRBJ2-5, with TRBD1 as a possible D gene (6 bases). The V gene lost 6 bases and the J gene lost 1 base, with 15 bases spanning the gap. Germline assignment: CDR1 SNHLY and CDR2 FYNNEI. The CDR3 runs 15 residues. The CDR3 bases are TGTGCCAGCAGCCCCCGGACAGACCTCCAAGAGACCCAGTACTTC. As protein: CASSPRTDLQETQYF.

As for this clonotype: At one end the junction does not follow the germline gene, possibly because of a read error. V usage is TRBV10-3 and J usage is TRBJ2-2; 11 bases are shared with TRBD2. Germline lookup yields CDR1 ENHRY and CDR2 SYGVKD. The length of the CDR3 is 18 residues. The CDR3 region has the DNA TGTGCCATCGGTGAGCGAATAGCGGGGGGGAGTGACACTGGGGAGCTGTTTTTT. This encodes CAIGERIAGGSDTGELFF.

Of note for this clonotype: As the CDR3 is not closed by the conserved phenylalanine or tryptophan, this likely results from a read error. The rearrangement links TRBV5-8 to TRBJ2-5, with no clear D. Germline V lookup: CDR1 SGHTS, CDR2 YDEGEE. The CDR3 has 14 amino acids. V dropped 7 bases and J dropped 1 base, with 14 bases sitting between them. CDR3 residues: CASLNGPIQETQYS. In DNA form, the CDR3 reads TGTGCCAGCCTAAACGGACCTATCCAAGAGACCCAGTACTCC.

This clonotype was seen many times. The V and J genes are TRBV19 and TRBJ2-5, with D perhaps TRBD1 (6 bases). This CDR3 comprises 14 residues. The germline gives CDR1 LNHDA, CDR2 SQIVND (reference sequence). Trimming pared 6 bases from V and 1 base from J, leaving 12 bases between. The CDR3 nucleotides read TGTGCCAGTAGCGGGACATTTGCCCAAGAGACCCAGTACTTC. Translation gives CASSGTFAQETQYF.

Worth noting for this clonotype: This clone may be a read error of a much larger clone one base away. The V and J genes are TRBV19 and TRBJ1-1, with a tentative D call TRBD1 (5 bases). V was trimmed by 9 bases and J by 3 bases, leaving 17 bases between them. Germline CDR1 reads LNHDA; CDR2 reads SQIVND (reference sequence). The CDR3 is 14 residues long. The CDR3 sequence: CASWRGDLHTEAFF. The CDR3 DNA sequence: TGTGCCAGCTGGAGAGGGGATTTGCACACTGAAGCTTTCTTT.

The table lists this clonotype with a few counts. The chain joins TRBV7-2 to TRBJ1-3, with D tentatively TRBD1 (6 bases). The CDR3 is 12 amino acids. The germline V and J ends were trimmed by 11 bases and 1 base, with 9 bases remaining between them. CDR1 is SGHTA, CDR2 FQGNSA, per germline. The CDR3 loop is CAWRGSGNTIYF. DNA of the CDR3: TGTGCCTGGAGGGGGTCTGGAAACACCATATATTTT.

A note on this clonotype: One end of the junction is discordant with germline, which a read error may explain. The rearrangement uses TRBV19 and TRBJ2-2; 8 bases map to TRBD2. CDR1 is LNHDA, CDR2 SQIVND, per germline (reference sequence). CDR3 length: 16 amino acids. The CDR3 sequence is CASSIFWRGDTGKLFF. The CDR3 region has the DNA TGTGCCAGTAGTATATTTTGGCGGGGGGACACCGGGAAGCTGTTTTTT.

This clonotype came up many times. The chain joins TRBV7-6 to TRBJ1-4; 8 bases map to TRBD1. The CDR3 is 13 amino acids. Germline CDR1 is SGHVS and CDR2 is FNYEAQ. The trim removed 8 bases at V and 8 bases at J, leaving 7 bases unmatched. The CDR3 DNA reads TGTGCCAGCGGGCAGGGGGCGTCAGAAAAACTGTTTTTT. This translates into CASGQGASEKLFF.

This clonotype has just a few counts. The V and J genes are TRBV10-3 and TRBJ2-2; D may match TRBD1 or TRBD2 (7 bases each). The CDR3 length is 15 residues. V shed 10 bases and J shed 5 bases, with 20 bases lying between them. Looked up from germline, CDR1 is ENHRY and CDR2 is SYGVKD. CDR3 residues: CASRPGGEWTGELFF. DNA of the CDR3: TGTGCCAGCAGGCCAGGGGGGGAATGGACCGGGGAGCTGTTTTTT.

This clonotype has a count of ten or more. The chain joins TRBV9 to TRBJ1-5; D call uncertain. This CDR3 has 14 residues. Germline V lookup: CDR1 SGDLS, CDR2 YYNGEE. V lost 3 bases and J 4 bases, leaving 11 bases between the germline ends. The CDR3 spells CASSEQDWNQPQHF. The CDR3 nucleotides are TGTGCCAGCAGCGAGCAAGACTGGAATCAGCCCCAGCATTTT.

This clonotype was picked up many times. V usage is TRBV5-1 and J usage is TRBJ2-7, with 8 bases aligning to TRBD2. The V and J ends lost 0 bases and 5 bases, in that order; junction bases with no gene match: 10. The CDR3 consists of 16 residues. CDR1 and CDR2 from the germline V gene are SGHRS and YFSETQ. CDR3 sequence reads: CASSLARTSGPHEQYF. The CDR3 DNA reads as TGCGCCAGCAGCTTGGCCAGAACTAGCGGTCCGCACGAGCAGTACTTC. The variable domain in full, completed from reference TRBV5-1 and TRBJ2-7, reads KAGVTQTPRYLIKTRGQQVTLSCSPISGHRSVSWYQQTPGQGLQFLFEYFSETQRNKGNFPGRFSGRQFSNSRSEMNVSTLELGDSALYLCASSLARTSGPHEQYFGPGTRLTVT.